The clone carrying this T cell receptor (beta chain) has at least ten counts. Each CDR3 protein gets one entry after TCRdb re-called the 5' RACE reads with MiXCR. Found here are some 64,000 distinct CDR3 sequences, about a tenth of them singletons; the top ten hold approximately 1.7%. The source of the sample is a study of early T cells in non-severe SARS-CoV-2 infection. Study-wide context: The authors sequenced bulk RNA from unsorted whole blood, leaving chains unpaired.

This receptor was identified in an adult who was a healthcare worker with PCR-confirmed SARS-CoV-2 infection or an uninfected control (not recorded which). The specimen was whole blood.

The CDR3 is CAISSAGGTGELFF. The CDR3 DNA is TGTGCCATCTCCTCGGCAGGGGGGACCGGGGAGCTGTTTTTT. The gene calls are TRBV10-3 and TRBJ2-2, with D possibly TRBD1 on 7 matching bases. The CDR3 spans 14 residues. Germline-derived CDR1 and CDR2 are ENHRY and SYGVKD. Trimming left V 8 bases short and J 5 bases short, with 15 bases between.